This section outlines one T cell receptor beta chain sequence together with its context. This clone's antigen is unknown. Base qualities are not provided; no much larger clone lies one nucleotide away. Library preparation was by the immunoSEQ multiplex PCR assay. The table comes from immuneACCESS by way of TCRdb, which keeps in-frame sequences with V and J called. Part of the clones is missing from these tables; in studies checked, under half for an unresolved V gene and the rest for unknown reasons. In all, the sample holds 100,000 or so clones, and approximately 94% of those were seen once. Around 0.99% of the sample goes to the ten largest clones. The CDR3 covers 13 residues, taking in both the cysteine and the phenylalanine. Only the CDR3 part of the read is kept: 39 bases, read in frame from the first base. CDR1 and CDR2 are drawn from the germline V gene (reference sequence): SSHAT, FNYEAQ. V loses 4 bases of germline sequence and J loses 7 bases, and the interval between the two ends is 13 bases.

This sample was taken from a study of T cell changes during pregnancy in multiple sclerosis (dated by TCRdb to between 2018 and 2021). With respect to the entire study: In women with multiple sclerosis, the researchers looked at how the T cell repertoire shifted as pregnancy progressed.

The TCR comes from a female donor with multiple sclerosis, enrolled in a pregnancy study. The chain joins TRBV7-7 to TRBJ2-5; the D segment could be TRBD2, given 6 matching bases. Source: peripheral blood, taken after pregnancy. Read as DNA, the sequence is TGTGCCAGCAGCTGGGACTCAAAGGGGACCCAGTACTTC. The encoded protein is CASSWDSKGTQYF.